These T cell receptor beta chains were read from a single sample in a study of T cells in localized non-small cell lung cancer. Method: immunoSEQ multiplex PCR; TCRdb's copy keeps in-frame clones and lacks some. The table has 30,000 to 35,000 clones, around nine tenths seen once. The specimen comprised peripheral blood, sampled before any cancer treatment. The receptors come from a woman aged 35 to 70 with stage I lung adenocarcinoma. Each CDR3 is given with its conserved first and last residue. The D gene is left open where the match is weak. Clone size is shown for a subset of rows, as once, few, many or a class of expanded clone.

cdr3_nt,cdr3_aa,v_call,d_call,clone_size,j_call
TGTGCCAGCACCTCGGGACAGGGGGACGAGCAGTACTTC,CASTSGQGDEQYF,TRBV6-1,TRBD1,-,TRBJ2-7
TGCAGCGTTGGCAGGGGGCGATCCTTCGAGCAGTACTTC,CSVGRGRSFEQYF,TRBV29-1,TRBD1,-,TRBJ2-7
TGTGCCAGCAGCTCCGACTTTAGTTCTGGAAACACCATATATTTT,CASSSDFSSGNTIYF,TRBV7-6,-,-,TRBJ1-3
TGTGCCATCAGGACTGACGGACCCTACGAGCAGTACTTC,CAIRTDGPYEQYF,TRBV10-3,-,-,TRBJ2-7
TGTGCCAGCAGCTTACTAGCGGGGTCGGAGACCCAGTACTTC,CASSLLAGSETQYF,TRBV2,TRBD2,-,TRBJ2-5
TGCGCCAGCAGTGCCAACGGGGGGGCCTACAATGAGCAGTTCTTC,CASSANGGAYNEQFF,TRBV10-1,TRBD2,-,TRBJ2-1
TGTGCCAGCAGCTCCGGGACAGGGCAAACTGAAGCTTTCTTT,CASSSGTGQTEAFF,TRBV13,TRBD1,-,TRBJ1-1
TGTGCCTGGAGTAAGCAGGGGGCAGGTAATTCACCCCTCCACTTT,CAWSKQGAGNSPLHF,TRBV30,TRBD1,-,TRBJ1-6
TGCGCCAGCAGCCAAGGGCTAGCGGGGGAGCTCCCCGAGCAGTACTTC,CASSQGLAGELPEQYF,TRBV4-3,TRBD2,-,TRBJ2-7
TGTGCCAGCAGCTTAGGACAGTACACCGGGGAGCTGTTTTTT,CASSLGQYTGELFF,TRBV11-2,-,-,TRBJ2-2
TGTGCCAGCAGTTTAACTAGCGGGGCCTACAATGAGCAGTTCTTC,CASSLTSGAYNEQFF,TRBV2,TRBD2,-,TRBJ2-1
TGTGCCAGCAGCTTGCCGGGGGGGTCTAGTGAGCAGTTCTTC,CASSLPGGSSEQFF,TRBV7-8,TRBD2,-,TRBJ2-1
TGTGCCAGCAGCTTAGATAGGATGCCCTACAATGAGCAGTTCTTC,CASSLDRMPYNEQFF,TRBV11-3,-,-,TRBJ2-1
TGCGCCAGCAGCTTGGACAGGGAGGACTATGGCTACACCTTC,CASSLDREDYGYTF,TRBV5-1,-,-,TRBJ1-2
TGTGCCAGCTCACCATTGGGTAATGAAAAACTGTTTTTT,CASSPLGNEKLFF,TRBV18,-,-,TRBJ1-4
TGTGCCATCAGCTCAGGGAGAGGGACTGAAGCTTTCTTT,CAISSGRGTEAFF,TRBV10-3,-,-,TRBJ1-1
TGTGCCAGCTGGCGGGGGGGAGCTTTCTTT,CASWRGGAFF,TRBV6-1,-,once,TRBJ1-1
TGTGCCAGCAGCTACGCAAAAGGAGGGGGGATGAACACTGAAGCTTTCTTT,CASSYAKGGGMNTEAFF,TRBV7-2,-,-,TRBJ1-1
TGTGCCAGCAGCTTGACTAAGTACGAGCAGTACTTC,CASSLTKYEQYF,TRBV7-2,-,-,TRBJ2-7
TGTGCCAGCAGCTTACCAGGGGATGGCTACACCTTC,CASSLPGDGYTF,TRBV7-9,-,-,TRBJ1-2
TGTGCCAGCAGTGAACGGCAGGGGGATTCACCCCTCCACTTT,CASSERQGDSPLHF,TRBV6-1,TRBD1,-,TRBJ1-6
TGTGCCACGTACCCAGCGGGACGGTCAAACACTGAAGCTTTCTTT,CATYPAGRSNTEAFF,TRBV10-3,-,-,TRBJ1-1
TGTGCCAGCAGAAGGGGCCCCGGGGAAAAACTGTTTTTT,CASRRGPGEKLFF,TRBV2,-,-,TRBJ1-4
TGTGCCAGCAGCGAACCTAGCGGGGGGCTTAACAATGAGCAGTTCTTC,CASSEPSGGLNNEQFF,TRBV13,TRBD2,-,TRBJ2-1
TGTGCCAGCAGCGTAGAGTCGGGGCAAGAGACCCAGTACTTC,CASSVESGQETQYF,TRBV9,-,-,TRBJ2-5
TGTGCCAGCAGCTTAACGCAGGGGGCAGAGACCCAGTACTTC,CASSLTQGAETQYF,TRBV7-2,TRBD1,-,TRBJ2-5
TGCGCCAGCAGCTTTACTAGGACAGGGACCACAGATACGCAGTATTTT,CASSFTRTGTTDTQYF,TRBV5-1,TRBD1,-,TRBJ2-3
TGCGCCAGCAGTGAGTCGAGTCAAGATACGCAGTATTTT,CASSESSQDTQYF,TRBV10-1,-,-,TRBJ2-3
TGTGCCAGCAGCTTAGCTAGCGATGAGCAGTTCTTC,CASSLASDEQFF,TRBV13,-,-,TRBJ2-1
TGTGCCAGCAGACGCAGGGAATCCAGGGCCTACGAGCAGTACTTC,CASRRRESRAYEQYF,TRBV13,-,-,TRBJ2-7
TGTGCCAGTAGTAGGCCCACCGGGGAGCTGTTTTTT,CASSRPTGELFF,TRBV19,-,once,TRBJ2-2
TGTGCCAGCAGTCCACTGACAGATAGCAAAAACATTCAGTACTTC,CASSPLTDSKNIQYF,TRBV25-1,-,-,TRBJ2-4
TGCAGCGTTCATTCAGGGGACTTCTATGGCTACACCTTC,CSVHSGDFYGYTF,TRBV29-1,-,-,TRBJ1-2
TGTGCCAGCAGCTTGATGGGCCAGGCCAAAGGTTCCTCACCCCTCCACTTT,CASSLMGQAKGSSPLHF,TRBV5-6,-,-,TRBJ1-6
TGTGCCATCAGGACAGGGTCCGACGAGCAGTACTTC,CAIRTGSDEQYF,TRBV10-3,TRBD1,-,TRBJ2-7
TGCGCCAGCAGCCCTCAGGACGAGAATGAAAAACTGTTTTTT,CASSPQDENEKLFF,TRBV10-2,-,-,TRBJ1-4
TGTGCCAGCAGCCTCCTCGTAACAGATACGCAGTATTTT,CASSLLVTDTQYF,TRBV7-7,-,-,TRBJ2-3
TGTGCCAGCAGCCTAGGGCTTCAAGAGACCCAGTACTTC,CASSLGLQETQYF,TRBV9,-,-,TRBJ2-5
TGTGCCACCAGCAGAGATATAAAGGCAACTAATGAAAAACTGTTTTTT,CATSRDIKATNEKLFF,TRBV15,-,-,TRBJ1-4